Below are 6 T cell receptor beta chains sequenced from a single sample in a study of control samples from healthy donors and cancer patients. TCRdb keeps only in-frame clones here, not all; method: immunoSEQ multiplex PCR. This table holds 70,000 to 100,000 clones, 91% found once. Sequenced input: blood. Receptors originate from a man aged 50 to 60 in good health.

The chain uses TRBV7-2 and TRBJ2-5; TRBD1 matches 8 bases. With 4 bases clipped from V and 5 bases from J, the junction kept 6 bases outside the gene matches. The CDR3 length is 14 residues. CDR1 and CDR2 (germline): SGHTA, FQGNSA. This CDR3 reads CASSSRQGRETQYF. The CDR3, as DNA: TGTGCCAGCAGCTCAAGACAGGGGAGGGAGACCCAGTACTTC. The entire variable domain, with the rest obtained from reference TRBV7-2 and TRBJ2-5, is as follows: GAGVSQSPSNKVTEKGKDVELRCDPISGHTALYWYRQSLGQGLEFLIYFQGNSAPDKSGLPSDRFSAERTGGSVSTLTIQRTQQEDSAVYLCASSSRQGRETQYFGPGTRLLVL.

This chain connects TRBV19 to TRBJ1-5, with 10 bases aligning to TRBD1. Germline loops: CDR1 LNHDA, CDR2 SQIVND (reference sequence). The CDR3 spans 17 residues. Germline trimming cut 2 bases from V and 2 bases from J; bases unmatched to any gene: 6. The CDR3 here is CASSIRQGASGNQPQHF. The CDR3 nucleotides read TGTGCCAGTAGTATACGACAGGGGGCCAGCGGCAATCAGCCCCAGCATTTT.

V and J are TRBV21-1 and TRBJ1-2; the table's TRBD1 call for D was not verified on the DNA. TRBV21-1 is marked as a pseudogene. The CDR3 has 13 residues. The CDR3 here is CASFGQGDYGYTF. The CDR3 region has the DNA TGTGCCAGCTTTGGACAGGGCGACTATGGCTACACCTTC.

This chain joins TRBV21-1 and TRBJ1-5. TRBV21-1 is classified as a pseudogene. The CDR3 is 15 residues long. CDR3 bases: TGTGCCAGCAGCCCTGGAGAGGGAAGCAATCAGCCCCAGCATTTT. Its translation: CASSPGEGSNQPQHF.

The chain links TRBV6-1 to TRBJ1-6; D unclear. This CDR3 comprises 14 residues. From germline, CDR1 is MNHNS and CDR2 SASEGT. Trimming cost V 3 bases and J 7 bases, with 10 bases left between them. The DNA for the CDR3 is TGTGCCAGCAGTGATCAGACACAAAATTCACCCCTCCACTTT. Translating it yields CASSDQTQNSPLHF.

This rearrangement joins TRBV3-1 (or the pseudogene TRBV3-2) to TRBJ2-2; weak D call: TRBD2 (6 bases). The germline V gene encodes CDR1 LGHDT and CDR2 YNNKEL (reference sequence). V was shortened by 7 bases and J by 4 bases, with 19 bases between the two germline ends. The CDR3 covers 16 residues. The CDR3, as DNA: TGTGCCAGCACCACAACCGGAGGGGTCCGCACCGGGGAGCTGTTTTTT. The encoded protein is CASTTTGGVRTGELFF.